Presented here are 15 T cell receptor beta chains from one specimen sequenced in a study of control samples from healthy donors and cancer patients. TCRdb's table, derived via immunoSEQ multiplex PCR, lists solely in-frame clones and lacks some. The table shows more than 30,000 clones, with about 83% occurring only once. The sequencing input was PBMCs. These receptor sequences come from a woman aged 55-70 years with lung cancer.

CDR3 protein: CSLGLTDTQYF. The CDR3 nucleotides read TGCAGCCTTGGCTTGACAGATACGCAGTATTTT. V and J are TRBV29-1 and TRBJ2-3; the D is unclear. Germline loops: CDR1 SQVTM, CDR2 ANQGSEA. The CDR3 consists of 11 residues. Trimming stripped 8 bases from V and 3 bases from J, with 9 bases between.

The V and J genes are TRBV30 and TRBJ1-3; no clear D gene. V was pared by 2 bases and J by 7 bases, with 12 bases between. Germline-derived CDR1 and CDR2 are GTSNPN and SVGIG (reference sequence). CDR3 length: 13 amino acids. CDR3 region: CAWSNHRGNTIYF. In DNA, the CDR3 is TGTGCCTGGAGTAACCACCGTGGGAACACCATATATTTT.

The rearrangement uses TRBV4-1 and TRBJ2-3; D is unclear. Germline V gene data show CDR1 as MGHRA and CDR2 as YSYEKL. CDR3 size: 13 residues. V was pared by 4 bases and J by 3 bases, with 8 bases between. The CDR3 DNA reads TGCGCCAGCAGCCTCGTCGATACAGATACGCAGTATTTT. Encoded protein: CASSLVDTDTQYF.

The chain carries TRBV7-9 and TRBJ2-5; D uncertain. Germline V gene data show CDR1 as SEHNR and CDR2 as FQNEAQ (reference sequence). The CDR3 has 15 amino acids. V dropped 0 bases and J dropped 3 bases, with 11 bases sitting between them. The CDR3 spells CASSLAGGIKETQYF. CDR3 bases: TGTGCCAGCAGCTTAGCCGGTGGGATTAAAGAGACCCAGTACTTC.

Comment on this clone: Within the sample, other DNA sequences also encode this same CDR3. This chain uses TRBV30 with TRBJ1-5; 8 bases agree with TRBD1. The germline CDR1 and CDR2 sequences are GTSNPN and SVGIG (reference sequence). Germline trimming cut 5 bases from V and 2 bases from J; bases unmatched to any gene: 5. The CDR3 has 14 amino acids. CDR3 coding DNA: TGTGCCTGGTCCGGACAGGGTGGCAATCAGCCCCAGCATTTT. It specifies CAWSGQGGNQPQHF. The whole variable domain, remainder taken from reference TRBV30 and TRBJ1-5, is SQTIHQWPATLVQPVGSPLSLECTVEGTSNPNLYWYRQAAGRGLQLLFYSVGIGQISSEVPQNLSASRPQDRQFILSSKKLLLSDSGFYLCAWSGQGGNQPQHFGDGTRLSIL.

Comment on this clone: The junction does not match germline at one end; this may be a read error. This chain joins TRBV14 and TRBJ1-2; TRBD1 aligns across 7 bases. CDR3 length: 16 amino acids. Germline V gene data show CDR1 as SGHDN and CDR2 as FVKESK. DNA for the CDR3: TGTGCCAGCAGTCAAGGCCGACAGGGAACTAACTATGGCTACACCTTC. Encoded protein: CASSQGRQGTNYGYTF.

The rearrangement links TRBV23-1 to TRBJ1-1, with D perhaps matching TRBD1 (5 bases). TRBV23-1 is an ORF; its function is uncertain. There are 15 residues in the CDR3. V was cut by 4 bases and J by 4 bases, with 16 bases left in between. In nucleotides, the CDR3 is TGCGCCAGCAGTCGCCCGACAGAGGGGAGCACTGAAGCTTTCTTT. Translating it yields CASSRPTEGSTEAFF.

The chain couples TRBV27 to TRBJ2-1, with 9 bases matching TRBD1. CDR1 and CDR2 (germline): MNHEY, SMNVEV (reference sequence). The length of the CDR3 is 14 residues. The V and J ends lost 5 bases and 2 bases, in that order; junction bases with no gene match: 1. CDR3 sequence reads: CASSRDRAYNEQFF. The CDR3 DNA sequence: TGTGCCAGCAGTCGGGACAGGGCCTACAATGAGCAGTTCTTC.

The chain recombines TRBV7-8 with TRBJ2-7; tentatively, D is TRBD2 (5 bases). There are 15 residues in the CDR3. Germline loops: CDR1 SGHVS, CDR2 FQNEAQ. Trimming shortened V by 4 bases and J by 3 bases, and 16 bases separated the two germline ends. The chain's CDR3 is CASSSADSWGYEQYF. Here the CDR3 DNA reads TGTGCCAGCAGCTCGGCGGACTCATGGGGCTACGAGCAGTACTTC. The full variable domain, completed using reference TRBV7-8 and TRBJ2-7, is GAGVSQSPRYKVAKRGQDVALRCDPISGHVSLFWYQQALGQGPEFLTYFQNEAQLDKSGLPSDRFFAERPEGSVSTLKIQRTQQEDSAVYLCASSSADSWGYEQYFGPGTRLTVT.

The chain joins TRBV15 to TRBJ1-1; TRBD1 might be the D (5 bases). Germline assignment: CDR1 LNHNV and CDR2 YYDKDF (reference sequence). The V and J ends lost 6 bases and 8 bases respectively, with 16 bases between them. This CDR3 has 13 amino acids. Here the CDR3 reads CATSRPGGLEAFF. The CDR3 bases are TGTGCCACCAGTCGACCCGGGGGGTTAGAAGCTTTCTTT.

This chain connects TRBV5-1 to TRBJ1-5, with D possibly being TRBD1 (6 bases). The V gene lost 6 bases and the J gene lost 3 bases, with 16 bases spanning the gap. The germline V gene encodes CDR1 SGHRS and CDR2 YFSETQ. The CDR3 totals 15 residues. DNA for the CDR3: TGCGCCAGCACCCAGGACGGGACAAACAATCAGCCCCAGCATTTT. It codes for CASTQDGTNNQPQHF.

V and J are TRBV11-2 and TRBJ1-5, with D perhaps TRBD1 (5 bases). The V end was cut by 5 bases, the J end by 0 bases, with 20 bases between. The CDR3 contains 18 residues. Germline V lookup: CDR1 SGHAT, CDR2 FQNNGV. CDR3 coding DNA: TGTGCCAGCAGCCCCACCAGGGAGGGGCTTTATAGCAATCAGCCCCAGCATTTT. Translated, it gives CASSPTREGLYSNQPQHF.

The chain carries TRBV4-3 and TRBJ1-2, with unresolved D. The V gene lost 4 bases and the J gene lost 0 bases, with 12 bases spanning the gap. The length of the CDR3 is 15 residues. Germline-derived CDR1 and CDR2 are LGHNA and YSLEER. The DNA of the CDR3 is TGCGCCAGCAGCCTGTGGACTGAAGCTAACTATGGCTACACCTTC. Its translation: CASSLWTEANYGYTF.

J is TRBJ1-6 and V is TRBV5-1; D possibly corresponds to TRBD1 (6 bases). The CDR3 runs to 15 residues. Germline V gene data show CDR1 as SGHRS and CDR2 as YFSETQ. V lost 4 bases and J 6 bases, leaving 14 bases between the germline ends. CDR3 amino acids: CASSTEQGSNSPLHF. The CDR3 bases are TGCGCCAGCAGCACCGAACAGGGTAGTAATTCACCCCTCCACTTT. The entire variable domain, with the rest obtained from reference TRBV5-1 and TRBJ1-6, is as follows: KAGVTQTPRYLIKTRGQQVTLSCSPISGHRSVSWYQQTPGQGLQFLFEYFSETQRNKGNFPGRFSGRQFSNSRSEMNVSTLELGDSALYLCASSTEQGSNSPLHFGNGTRLTVT.

The chain recombines TRBV2 with TRBJ1-5; possible D gene TRBD1, 6 bases. CDR1 and CDR2 (germline): SNHLY, FYNNEI. The CDR3 has 14 residues. V was cut by 7 bases and J by 3 bases, with 13 bases left in between. The CDR3 DNA reads TGTGCCAGCACCTCGACAGGTCCCAATCAGCCCCAGCATTTT. Amino acid sequence: CASTSTGPNQPQHF.